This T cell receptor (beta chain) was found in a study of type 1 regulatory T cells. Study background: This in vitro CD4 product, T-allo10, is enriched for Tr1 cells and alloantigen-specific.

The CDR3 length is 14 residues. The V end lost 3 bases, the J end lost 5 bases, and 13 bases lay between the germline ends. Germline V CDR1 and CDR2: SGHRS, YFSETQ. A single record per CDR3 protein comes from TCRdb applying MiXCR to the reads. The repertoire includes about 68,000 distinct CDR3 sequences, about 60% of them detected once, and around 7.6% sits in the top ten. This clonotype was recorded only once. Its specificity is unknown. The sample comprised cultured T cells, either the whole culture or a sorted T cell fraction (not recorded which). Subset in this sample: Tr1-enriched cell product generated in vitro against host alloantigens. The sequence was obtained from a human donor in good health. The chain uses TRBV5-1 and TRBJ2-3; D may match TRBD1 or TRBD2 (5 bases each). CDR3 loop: CASSWGRYGDTQYF. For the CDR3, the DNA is TGCGCCAGCAGCTGGGGACGTTACGGAGATACGCAGTATTTT.